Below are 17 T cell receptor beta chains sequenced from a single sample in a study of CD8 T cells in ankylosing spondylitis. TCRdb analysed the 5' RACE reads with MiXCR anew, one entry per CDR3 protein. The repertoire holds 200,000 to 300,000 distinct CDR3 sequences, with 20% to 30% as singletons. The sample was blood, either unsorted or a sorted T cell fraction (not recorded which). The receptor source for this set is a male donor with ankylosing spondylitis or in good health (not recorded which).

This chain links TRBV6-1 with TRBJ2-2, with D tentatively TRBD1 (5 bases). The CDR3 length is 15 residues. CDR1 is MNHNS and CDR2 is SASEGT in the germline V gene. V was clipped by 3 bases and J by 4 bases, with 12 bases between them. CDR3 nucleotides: TGTGCCAGCAGTGACCCGTTAAGGGGCACCGGGGAGCTGTTTTTT. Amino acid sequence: CASSDPLRGTGELFF.

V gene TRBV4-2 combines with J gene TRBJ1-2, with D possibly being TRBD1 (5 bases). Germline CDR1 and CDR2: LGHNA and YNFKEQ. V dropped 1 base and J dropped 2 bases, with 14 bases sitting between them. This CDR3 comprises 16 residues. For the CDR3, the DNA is TGTGCCAGCAGCCAAGCCTCCAGGGTGGAAAACTATGGCTACACCTTC. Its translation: CASSQASRVENYGYTF.

The CDR3: CASSQIEGRQQFF. DNA for the CDR3: TGCGCCAGCAGCCAAATCGAAGGCAGACAGCAGTTCTTC. This chain uses TRBV4-1 with TRBJ2-1; no definite D call. Trimming pared 2 bases from V and 11 bases from J, leaving 13 bases between. CDR1 and CDR2 from the germline V gene are MGHRA and YSYEKL. This CDR3 is 13 amino acids long.

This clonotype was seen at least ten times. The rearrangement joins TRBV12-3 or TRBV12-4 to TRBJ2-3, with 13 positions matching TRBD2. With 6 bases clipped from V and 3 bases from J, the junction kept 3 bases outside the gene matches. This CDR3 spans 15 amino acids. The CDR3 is CASRWTSGGTDTQYF. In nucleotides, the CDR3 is TGTGCCAGCAGATGGACTAGCGGGGGAACAGATACGCAGTATTTT.

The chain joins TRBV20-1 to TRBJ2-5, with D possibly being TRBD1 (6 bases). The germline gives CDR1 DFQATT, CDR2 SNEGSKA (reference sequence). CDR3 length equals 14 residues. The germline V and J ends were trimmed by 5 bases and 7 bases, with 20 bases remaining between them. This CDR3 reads CSAPGQLKGGTQYF. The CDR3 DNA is TGCAGTGCTCCAGGACAGCTCAAAGGCGGGACCCAGTACTTC.

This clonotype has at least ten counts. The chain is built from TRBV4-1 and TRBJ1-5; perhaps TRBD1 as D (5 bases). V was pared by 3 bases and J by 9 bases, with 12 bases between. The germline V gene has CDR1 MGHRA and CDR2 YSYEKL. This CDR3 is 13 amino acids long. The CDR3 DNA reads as TGCGCCAGCAGCCACATGGGGGTTTCGCCCCAGCATTTT. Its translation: CASSHMGVSPQHF.

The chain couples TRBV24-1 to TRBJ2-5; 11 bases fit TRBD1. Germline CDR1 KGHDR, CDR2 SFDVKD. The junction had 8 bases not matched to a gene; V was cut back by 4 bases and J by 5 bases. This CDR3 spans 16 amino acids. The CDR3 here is CATSDPGTGGGETQYF. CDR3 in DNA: TGTGCCACCAGTGACCCCGGGACAGGGGGAGGCGAGACCCAGTACTTC.

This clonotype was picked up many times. The CDR3 spells CSAGTGNYGYTF. As DNA, the CDR3 is TGCAGCGCGGGGACAGGGAACTATGGCTACACCTTC. The V and J genes are TRBV29-1 and TRBJ1-2, with TRBD1 matching 9 bases. This CDR3 is 12 amino acids long. The junction had 2 bases not matched to a gene; V was cut back by 7 bases and J by 2 bases. Looked up from germline, CDR1 is SQVTM and CDR2 is ANQGSEA.

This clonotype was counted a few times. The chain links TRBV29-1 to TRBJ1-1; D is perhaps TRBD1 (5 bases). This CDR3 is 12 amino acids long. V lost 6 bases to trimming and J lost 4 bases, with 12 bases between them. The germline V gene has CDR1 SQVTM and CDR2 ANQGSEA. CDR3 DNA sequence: TGCAGCGTAAAGGACACGACCACTGAAGCTTTCTTT. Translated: CSVKDTTTEAFF. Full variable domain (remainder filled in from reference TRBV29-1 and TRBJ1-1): SAVISQKPSRDICQRGTSLTIQCQVDSQVTMMFWYRQQPGQSLTLIATANQGSEATYESGFVIDKFPISRPNLTFSTLTVSNMSPEDSSIYLCSVKDTTTEAFFGQGTRLTVV.

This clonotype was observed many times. CDR3 bases: TGCAGTGCTAGAGATCGGGGAAATTCACCCCTCCACTTT. Translation gives CSARDRGNSPLHF. V and J are TRBV20-1 and TRBJ1-6, with D unresolved. CDR1 DFQATT and CDR2 SNEGSKA come from the germline V gene (reference sequence). The V gene lost 0 bases and the J gene lost 7 bases, with 7 bases spanning the gap. There are 13 residues in the CDR3.

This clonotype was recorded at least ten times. The DNA of the CDR3 is TGCAGTGCTCGTAGGCTAGCGGGGGTCAATGAGCAGTTCTTC. Residues: CSARRLAGVNEQFF. This chain joins TRBV20-1 and TRBJ2-1, with TRBD2 matching over 10 bases. The CDR3 spans 14 residues. The ends lost 5 bases at V and 6 bases at J; junction bases unmatched: 7. Germline V CDR1 and CDR2: DFQATT, SNEGSKA (reference sequence).

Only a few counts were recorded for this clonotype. The chain's CDR3 is CSVGRDRTDTQYF. The CDR3 DNA is TGCAGCGTTGGACGGGACCGCACAGATACGCAGTATTTT. The J gene is TRBJ2-3, the V gene TRBV29-1; D possibly matches TRBD1 or TRBD2 (5 bases each). The CDR3 loop spans 13 amino acids. Between the trimmed V and J ends, which lost 4 bases and 1 base, there was a span of 9 bases. From germline, CDR1 is SQVTM and CDR2 ANQGSEA.

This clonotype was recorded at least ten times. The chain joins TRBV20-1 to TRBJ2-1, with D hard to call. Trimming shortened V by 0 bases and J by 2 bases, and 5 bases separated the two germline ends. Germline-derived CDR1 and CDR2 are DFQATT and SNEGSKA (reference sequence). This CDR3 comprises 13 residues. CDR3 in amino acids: CSARDSTYNEQFF. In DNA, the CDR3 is TGCAGTGCTAGAGACAGCACCTACAATGAGCAGTTCTTC.

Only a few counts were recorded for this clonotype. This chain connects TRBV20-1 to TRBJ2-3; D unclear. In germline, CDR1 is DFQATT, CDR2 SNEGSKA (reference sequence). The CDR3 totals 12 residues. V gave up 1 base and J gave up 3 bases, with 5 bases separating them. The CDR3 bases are TGCAGTGCTAGAGCCCCAACAGATACGCAGTATTTT. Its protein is CSARAPTDTQYF.

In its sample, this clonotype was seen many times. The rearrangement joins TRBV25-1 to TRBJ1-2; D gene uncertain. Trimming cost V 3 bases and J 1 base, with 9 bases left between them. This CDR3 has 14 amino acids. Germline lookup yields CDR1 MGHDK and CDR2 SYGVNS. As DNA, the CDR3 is TGTGCCAGCAGTGAGGGTAGGATTAACTATGGCTACACCTTC. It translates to CASSEGRINYGYTF.

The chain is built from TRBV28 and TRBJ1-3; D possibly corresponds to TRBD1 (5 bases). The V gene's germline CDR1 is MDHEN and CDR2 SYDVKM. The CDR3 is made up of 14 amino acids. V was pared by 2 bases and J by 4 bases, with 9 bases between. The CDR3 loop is CASSLGGTGNTIYF. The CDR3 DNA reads TGTGCCAGCAGTTTAGGGGGGACCGGAAACACCATATATTTT.

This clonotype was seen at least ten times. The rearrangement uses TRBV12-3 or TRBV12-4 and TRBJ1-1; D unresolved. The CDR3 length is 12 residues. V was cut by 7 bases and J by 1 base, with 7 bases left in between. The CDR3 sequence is CASIESNTEAFF. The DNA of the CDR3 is TGTGCCAGCATCGAGTCGAACACTGAAGCTTTCTTT.